This T cell receptor (beta chain) was recorded in a study of T cell repertoires in cytomegalovirus infection. Study overall: Evidence of both CMV infection and a matching HLA type came from public TCR beta signatures.

CDR1 and CDR2 (germline): MGHDK, SYGVNS. Trimming removed 4 bases at V and 4 bases at J, with 8 bases between. There are 12 residues in the CDR3. Broader study findings: Using cumulative public TCR beta family frequency, the authors identified those who carried CMV together with the relevant HLA. HLA-C-restricted, CMV-specific TCR beta clonotypes were dominant ex vivo.

One entry per CDR3 protein results from TCRdb running MiXCR on the reads. The table has roughly 280,000 distinct CDR3 sequences, over 8% seen once; the top ten hold roughly 16%. Note on this clonotype: Its antigen is still unknown.

The chain couples TRBV25-1 to TRBJ2-7, with D hard to call. Sequencing input: PBMCs. This clonotype was sampled from a human donor in good health (CMV status not recorded). Some clones in this sample may be carry-over from other donors' samples. In nucleotides, the CDR3 is TGTGCCAGCAGTGCCGAACTGTACGAGCAGTACTTC. Protein product: CASSAELYEQYF.